This record looks at one T cell receptor beta chain sequence and its context. Its antigen is unidentified. Just one base apart from a much larger clone, this may be a read error. This specimen comes from a study of T-cell memory formation after mild COVID-19. The study, taken as a whole, reports: Largely, contracting CD4+ clones fell within CM and EM, and contracting CD8+ clones within EMRA. In second-wave clones peaking day 37, SARS-CoV-2 specificity remained unconfirmed. Clones contracting across day 15 to 85 had a balanced CD4/CD8 profile; later expanding clones leaned CD4+.

TCRdb reanalysed the 5' RACE reads using MiXCR and keeps one entry per CDR3 protein. The table has some 280,000 distinct CDR3 sequences, about a sixth seen once; the top ten hold approximately 25%. The receptor's source is a man younger than 35 who had mild COVID-19 (a few samples of this study predate the infection). Cell type and time point are not known. Sequences were obtained from PBMCs or a T cell subset sorted from them (not recorded which).

The CDR3 here is CASSPRTGYEQYV. The CDR3 nucleotides read TGTGCCAGCAGCCCAAGGACAGGCTACGAGCAGTACGTC. The rearrangement links TRBV7-8 to TRBJ2-7; 7 bases are a match to TRBD1. Per the germline V gene, CDR1 is SGHVS and CDR2 is FQNEAQ. CDR3 length: 13 amino acids. V trimming: 5 bases; J trimming: 3 bases; junction bases outside the gene matches: 4.